Following are 9 T cell receptor beta chains from one sample sequenced in a study of cytomegalovirus exposure and HLA in healthy donors (dated by TCRdb to about 2017). The library relied on the immunoSEQ multiplex PCR assay. For the multiplex PCR, a mixture combining 60 forward primers for TCR Vbeta segments and 13 reverse primers for TCR Jbeta segments was used. TCRdb stores this immuneACCESS table with in-frame sequences only. Part of the clones is absent; in the studies checked, under half of the shortfall reflects unresolved V genes, and no reason is known for the rest. For this sample there are about 120,000 clones; under 90% appear just once. Of the sample, around 2.3% falls within the top ten clones. Input material: PBMCs. The source is a woman aged 40-49 years in good health and CMV-seronegative.

The chain has TRBV5-1 and TRBJ2-3; 10 bases align to TRBD1. This CDR3 has 16 amino acids. After removal of 4 bases from V and 3 bases from J, the junction contained 8 bases not matched to a gene. Per germline, CDR1 SGHRS and CDR2 YFSETQ. The CDR3 loop is CASSQDRQGATDTQYF. For the CDR3, the DNA is TGCGCCAGCAGCCAGGACCGACAGGGGGCAACAGATACGCAGTATTTT.

V gene TRBV12-5 combines with J gene TRBJ1-6; D perhaps matches TRBD1 (5 bases). Germline CDR1 LGHNT, CDR2 FRNRAP. V was clipped by 0 bases and J by 8 bases, with 11 bases between them. The CDR3 runs 15 residues. CDR3 sequence reads: CASGLVGAGHSPLHF. As DNA, the CDR3 is TGTGCTAGTGGTTTGGTAGGGGCAGGACATTCACCCCTCCACTTT.

The rearrangement uses TRBV2 and TRBJ2-5; TRBD1 might be the D (6 bases). Germline assignment: CDR1 SNHLY and CDR2 FYNNEI. V was trimmed by 6 bases and J by 5 bases, leaving 19 bases between them. The CDR3 extends over 15 amino acids. CDR3 region: CASSPPGTGMETQYF. Written as DNA, the CDR3 is TGTGCCAGCAGCCCCCCGGGCACAGGGATGGAGACCCAGTACTTC.

Turning to this clone: Distinct nucleotide sequences in the sample also encode this CDR3. V gene TRBV18 combines with J gene TRBJ1-2; TRBD1 might be the D (6 bases). Trimming shortened V by 3 bases and J by 2 bases, and 7 bases separated the two germline ends. Germline lookup yields CDR1 KGHSH and CDR2 LQKENI. CDR3 length: 13 residues. For the CDR3, the DNA is TGTGCCAGCTCACCCGACAGGAACTATGGCTACACCTTC. Translation: CASSPDRNYGYTF.

This rearrangement joins TRBV7-2 to TRBJ2-3; 7 bases align to TRBD1. Germline CDR1 SGHTA, CDR2 FQGNSA. The V segment lost 4 bases and the J segment 4 bases; nucleotides outside the gene matches: 17. The CDR3 is 18 residues long. CDR3 sequence: CASSSNPRATGLSDTQYF. The CDR3 DNA reads TGTGCCAGCAGCTCAAATCCACGGGCGACAGGGTTATCAGATACGCAGTATTTT.

The chain employs TRBV10-2 and TRBJ2-7; 11 bases are shared with TRBD2. The CDR3 totals 14 residues. V lost 4 bases and J lost 2; bases outside the gene matches: 1. Germline lookup yields CDR1 WSHSY and CDR2 SAAADI. The CDR3: CASSALAGAYEQYF. CDR3 DNA: TGCGCCAGCAGTGCACTAGCGGGGGCCTACGAGCAGTACTTC.

The chain recombines TRBV30 with TRBJ1-4, with D perhaps matching TRBD1 (5 bases). Trimming left V 4 bases short and J 6 bases short, with 15 bases between. CDR3 length equals 14 residues. Germline lookup yields CDR1 GTSNPN and CDR2 SVGIG (reference sequence). The CDR3 region is CAWNGGTPYEKLFF. In DNA form, the CDR3 reads TGTGCCTGGAACGGAGGGACGCCGTATGAAAAACTGTTTTTT.

J is TRBJ1-6 and V is TRBV9, with D tentatively TRBD1 (5 bases). The CDR3 is 13 residues long. The V and J ends lost 2 bases and 10 bases respectively, with 10 bases between them. The germline V gene encodes CDR1 SGDLS and CDR2 YYNGEE. This CDR3 is CASSVRVGSPLHF. As DNA, the CDR3 is TGTGCCAGCAGCGTCAGGGTAGGGTCACCCCTCCACTTT. The whole variable domain, filled in from reference TRBV9 and TRBJ1-6, reads DSGVTQTPKHLITATGQRVTLRCSPRSGDLSVYWYQQSLDQGLQFLIQYYNGEERAKGNILERFSAQQFPDLHSELNLSSLELGDSALYFCASSVRVGSPLHFGNGTRLTVT.

This clone was detected a few times. CDR3 sequence (DNA): TGTGCCAGCAGCGCCCTTCGAGACAGAAGGCACGAGCAGTACTTC. It translates to CASSALRDRRHEQYF. The rearrangement uses TRBV6-5 and TRBJ2-7, with D perhaps TRBD1 (5 bases). The CDR3 extends over 15 amino acids. V gave up 6 bases and J gave up 5 bases, with 20 bases separating them. CDR1 and CDR2 (germline): MNHEY, SVGAGI.